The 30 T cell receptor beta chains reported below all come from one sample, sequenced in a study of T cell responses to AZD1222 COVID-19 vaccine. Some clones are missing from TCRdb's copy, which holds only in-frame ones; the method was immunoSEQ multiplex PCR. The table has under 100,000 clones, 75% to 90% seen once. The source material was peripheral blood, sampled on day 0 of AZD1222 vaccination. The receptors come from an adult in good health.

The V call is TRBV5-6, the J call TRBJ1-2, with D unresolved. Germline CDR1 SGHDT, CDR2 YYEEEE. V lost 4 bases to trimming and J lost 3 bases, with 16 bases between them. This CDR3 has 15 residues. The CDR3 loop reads CASSKAGRKDYGYTF. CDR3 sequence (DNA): TGTGCCAGCAGCAAAGCAGGCAGGAAAGACTATGGCTACACCTTC.

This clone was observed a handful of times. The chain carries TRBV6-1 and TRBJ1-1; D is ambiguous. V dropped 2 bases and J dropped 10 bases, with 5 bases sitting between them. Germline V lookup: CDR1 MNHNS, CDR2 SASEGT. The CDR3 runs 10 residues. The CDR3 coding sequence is TGTGCCAGCAGTGAAATCGGAGCTTTCTTT. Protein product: CASSEIGAFF.

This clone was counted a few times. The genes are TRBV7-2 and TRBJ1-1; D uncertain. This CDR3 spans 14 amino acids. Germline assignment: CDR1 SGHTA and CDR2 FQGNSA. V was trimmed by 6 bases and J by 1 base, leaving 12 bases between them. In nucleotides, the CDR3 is TGTGCCAGCAGTTATTGGGCGGGGAACACTGAAGCTTTCTTT. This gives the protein CASSYWAGNTEAFF.

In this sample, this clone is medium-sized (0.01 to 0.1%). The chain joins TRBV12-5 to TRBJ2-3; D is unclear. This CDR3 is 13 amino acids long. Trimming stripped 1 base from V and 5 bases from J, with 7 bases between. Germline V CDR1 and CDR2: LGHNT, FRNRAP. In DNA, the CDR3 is TGTGCTAGTGGTTTGGCCGAGGTAGATACGCAGTATTTT. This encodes CASGLAEVDTQYF. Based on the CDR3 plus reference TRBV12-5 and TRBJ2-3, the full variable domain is DARVTQTPRHKVTEMGQEVTMRCQPILGHNTVFWYRQTMMQGLELLAYFRNRAPLDDSGMPKDRFSAEMPDATLATLKIQPSEPRDSAVYFCASGLAEVDTQYFGPGTRLTVL.

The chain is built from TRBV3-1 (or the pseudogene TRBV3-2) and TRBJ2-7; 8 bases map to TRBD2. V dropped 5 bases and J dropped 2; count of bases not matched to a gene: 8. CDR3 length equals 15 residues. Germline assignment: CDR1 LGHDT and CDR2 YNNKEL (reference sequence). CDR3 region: CASSMAAGATYEQYF. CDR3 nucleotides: TGTGCCAGCAGCATGGCAGCGGGAGCCACCTACGAGCAGTACTTC.

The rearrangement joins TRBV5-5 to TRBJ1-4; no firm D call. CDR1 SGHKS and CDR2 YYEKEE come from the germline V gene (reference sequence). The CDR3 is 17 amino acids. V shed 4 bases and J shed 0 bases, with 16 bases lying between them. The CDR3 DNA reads TGTGCCAGCAGCGCCGGACGGTATAGTTCAACTAATGAAAAACTGTTTTTT. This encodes CASSAGRYSSTNEKLFF.

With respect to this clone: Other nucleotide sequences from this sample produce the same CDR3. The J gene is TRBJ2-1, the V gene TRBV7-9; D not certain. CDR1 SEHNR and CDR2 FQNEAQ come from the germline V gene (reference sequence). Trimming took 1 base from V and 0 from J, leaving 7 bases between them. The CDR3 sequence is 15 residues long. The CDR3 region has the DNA TGTGCCAGCAGCTTAGTCAGGAGCTCCTACAATGAGCAGTTCTTC. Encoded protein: CASSLVRSSYNEQFF.

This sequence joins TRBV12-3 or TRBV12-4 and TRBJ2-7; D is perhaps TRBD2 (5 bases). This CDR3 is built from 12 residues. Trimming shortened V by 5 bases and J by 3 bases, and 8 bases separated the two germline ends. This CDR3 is CASSGGRYEQYF. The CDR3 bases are TGTGCCAGCAGTGGAGGACGCTACGAGCAGTACTTC.

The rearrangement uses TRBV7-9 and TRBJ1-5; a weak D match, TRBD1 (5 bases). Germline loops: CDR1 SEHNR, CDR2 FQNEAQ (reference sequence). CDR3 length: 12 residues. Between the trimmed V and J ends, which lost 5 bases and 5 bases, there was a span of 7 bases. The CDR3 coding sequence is TGTGCCAGCAGCCTAGGGGATCAGCCCCAGCATTTT. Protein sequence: CASSLGDQPQHF.

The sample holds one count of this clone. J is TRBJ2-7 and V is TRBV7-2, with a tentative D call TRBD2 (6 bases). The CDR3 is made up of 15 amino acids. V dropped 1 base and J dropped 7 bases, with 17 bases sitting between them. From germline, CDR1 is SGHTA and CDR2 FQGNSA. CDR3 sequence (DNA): TGTGCCAGCAGCTTAGGAGGGAAGTCTGGAGGGGAGCAGTACTTC. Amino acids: CASSLGGKSGGEQYF.

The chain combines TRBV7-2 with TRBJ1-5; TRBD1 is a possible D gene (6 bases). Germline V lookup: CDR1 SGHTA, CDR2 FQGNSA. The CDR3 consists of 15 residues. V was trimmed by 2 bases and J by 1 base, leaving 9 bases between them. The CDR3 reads CASSLRTASNQPQHF. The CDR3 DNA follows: TGTGCCAGCAGCTTAAGGACAGCAAGCAATCAGCCCCAGCATTTT.

The CDR3 DNA reads as TGTGCCAGCAGCAGTCCGACAGGGATGGGGGGCTACACCTTC. This codes for CASSSPTGMGGYTF. The chain links TRBV5-4 to TRBJ1-2, with 7 positions matching TRBD1. The CDR3 extends over 14 amino acids. V gave up 4 bases and J gave up 8 bases; unmatched junction bases: 11. Per germline, CDR1 SGHNT and CDR2 YYREEE (reference sequence).

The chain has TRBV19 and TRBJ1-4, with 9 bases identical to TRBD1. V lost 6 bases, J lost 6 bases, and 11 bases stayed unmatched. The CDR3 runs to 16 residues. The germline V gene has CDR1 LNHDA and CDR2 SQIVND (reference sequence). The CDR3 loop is CASRSFTGTGYEKLFF. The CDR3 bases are TGTGCCAGTAGGTCCTTTACCGGGACAGGGTATGAAAAACTGTTTTTT.

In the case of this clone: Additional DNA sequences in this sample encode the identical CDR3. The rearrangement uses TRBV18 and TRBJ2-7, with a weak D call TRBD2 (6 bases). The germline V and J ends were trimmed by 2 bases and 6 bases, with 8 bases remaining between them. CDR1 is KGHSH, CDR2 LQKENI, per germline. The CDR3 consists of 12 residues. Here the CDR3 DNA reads TGTGCCAGCTCACCAACCGGGGGCGAGCAGTACTTC. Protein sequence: CASSPTGGEQYF.

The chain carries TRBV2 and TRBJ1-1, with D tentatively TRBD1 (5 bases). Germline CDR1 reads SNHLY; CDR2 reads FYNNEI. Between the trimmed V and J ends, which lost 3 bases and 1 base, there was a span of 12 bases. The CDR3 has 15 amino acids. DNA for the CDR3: TGTGCCAGCAGTGATGTGGGGCGCGCGAACACTGAAGCTTTCTTT. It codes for CASSDVGRANTEAFF. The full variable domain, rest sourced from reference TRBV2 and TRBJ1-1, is EPEVTQTPSHQVTQMGQEVILRCVPISNHLYFYWYRQILGQKVEFLVSFYNNEISEKSEIFDDQFSVERPDGSNFTLKIRSTKLEDSAMYFCASSDVGRANTEAFFGQGTRLTVV.

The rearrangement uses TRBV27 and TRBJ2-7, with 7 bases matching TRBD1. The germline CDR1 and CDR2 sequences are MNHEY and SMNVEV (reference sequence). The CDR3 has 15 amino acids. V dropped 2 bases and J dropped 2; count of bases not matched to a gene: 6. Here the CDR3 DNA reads TGTGCCAGCAGTTTAGCAGGGACAGTCCCCTACGAGCAGTACTTC. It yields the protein CASSLAGTVPYEQYF.

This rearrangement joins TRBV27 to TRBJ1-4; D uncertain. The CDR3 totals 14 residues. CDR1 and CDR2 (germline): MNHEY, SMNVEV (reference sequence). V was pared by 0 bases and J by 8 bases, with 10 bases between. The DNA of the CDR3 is TGTGCCAGCAGTTTATCAGTATTCGGGGAAAAACTGTTTTTT. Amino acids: CASSLSVFGEKLFF. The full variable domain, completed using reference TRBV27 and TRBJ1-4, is EAQVTQNPRYLITVTGKKLTVTCSQNMNHEYMSWYRQDPGLGLRQIYYSMNVEVTDKGDVPEGYKVSRKEKRNFPLILESPSPNQTSLYFCASSLSVFGEKLFFGSGTQLSVL.

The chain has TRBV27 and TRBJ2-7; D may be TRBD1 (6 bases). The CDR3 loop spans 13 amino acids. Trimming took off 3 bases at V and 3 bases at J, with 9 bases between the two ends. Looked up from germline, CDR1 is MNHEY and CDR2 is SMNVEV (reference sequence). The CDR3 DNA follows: TGTGCCAGCAGTTTTGGACAGTTCTACGAGCAGTACTTC. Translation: CASSFGQFYEQYF.

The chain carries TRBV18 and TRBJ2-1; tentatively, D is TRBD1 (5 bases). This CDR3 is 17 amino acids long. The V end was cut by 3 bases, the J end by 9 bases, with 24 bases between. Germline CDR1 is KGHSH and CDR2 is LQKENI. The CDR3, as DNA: TGTGCCAGCTCACCGCGGCCGGACACTCCCCTTGTCGGTGAGCAGTTCTTC. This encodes CASSPRPDTPLVGEQFF. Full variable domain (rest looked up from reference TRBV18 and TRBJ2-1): NAGVMQNPRHLVRRRGQEARLRCSPMKGHSHVYWYRQLPEEGLKFMVYLQKENIIDESGMPKERFSAEFPKEGPSILRIQQVVRGDSAAYFCASSPRPDTPLVGEQFFGPGTRLTVL.

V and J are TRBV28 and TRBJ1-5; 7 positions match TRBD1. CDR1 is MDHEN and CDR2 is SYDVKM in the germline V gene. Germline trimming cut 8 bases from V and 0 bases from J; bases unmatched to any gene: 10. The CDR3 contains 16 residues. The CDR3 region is CASRYVTGSSNQPQHF. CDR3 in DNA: TGTGCCAGCCGTTACGTGACAGGGTCTAGCAATCAGCCCCAGCATTTT.

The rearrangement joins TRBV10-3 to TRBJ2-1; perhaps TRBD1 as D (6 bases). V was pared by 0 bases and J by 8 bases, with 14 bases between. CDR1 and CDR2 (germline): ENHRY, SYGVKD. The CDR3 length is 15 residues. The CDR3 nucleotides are TGTGCCATCAGTGAGTCGAGGCCTAAGGGGGATGAGCAGTTCTTC. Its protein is CAISESRPKGDEQFF.

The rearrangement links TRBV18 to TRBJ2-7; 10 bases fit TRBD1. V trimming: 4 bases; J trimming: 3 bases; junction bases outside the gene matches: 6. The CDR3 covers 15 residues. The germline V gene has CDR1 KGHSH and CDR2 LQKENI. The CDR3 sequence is CASSRGQGIIYEQYF. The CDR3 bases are TGTGCCAGCTCACGGGGACAGGGGATCATCTACGAGCAGTACTTC.

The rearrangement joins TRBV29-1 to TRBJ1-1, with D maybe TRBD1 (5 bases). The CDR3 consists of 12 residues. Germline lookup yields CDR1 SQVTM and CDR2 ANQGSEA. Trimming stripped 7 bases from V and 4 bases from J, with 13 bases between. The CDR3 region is CSAEGQGTEAFF. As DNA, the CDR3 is TGCAGCGCCGAGGGTCAGGGCACTGAAGCTTTCTTT.

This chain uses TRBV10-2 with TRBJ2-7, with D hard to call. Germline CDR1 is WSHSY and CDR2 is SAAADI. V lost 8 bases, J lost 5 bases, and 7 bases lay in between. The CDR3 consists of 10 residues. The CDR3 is CASGENEQYF. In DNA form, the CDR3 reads TGCGCCAGCGGGGAAAACGAGCAGTACTTC.

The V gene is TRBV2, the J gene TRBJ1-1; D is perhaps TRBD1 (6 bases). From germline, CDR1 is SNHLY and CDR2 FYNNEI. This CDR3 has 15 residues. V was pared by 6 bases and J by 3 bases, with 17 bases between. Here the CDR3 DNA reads TGTGCCAGCAGGACGGCGAGGGACATCCACACTGAAGCTTTCTTT. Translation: CASRTARDIHTEAFF. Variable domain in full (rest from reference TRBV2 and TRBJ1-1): EPEVTQTPSHQVTQMGQEVILRCVPISNHLYFYWYRQILGQKVEFLVSFYNNEISEKSEIFDDQFSVERPDGSNFTLKIRSTKLEDSAMYFCASRTARDIHTEAFFGQGTRLTVV.

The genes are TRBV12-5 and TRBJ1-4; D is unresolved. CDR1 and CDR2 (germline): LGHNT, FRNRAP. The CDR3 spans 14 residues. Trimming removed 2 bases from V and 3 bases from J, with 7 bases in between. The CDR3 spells CASGLSGANEKLFF. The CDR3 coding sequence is TGTGCTAGTGGTTTGTCCGGGGCTAATGAAAAACTGTTTTTT.

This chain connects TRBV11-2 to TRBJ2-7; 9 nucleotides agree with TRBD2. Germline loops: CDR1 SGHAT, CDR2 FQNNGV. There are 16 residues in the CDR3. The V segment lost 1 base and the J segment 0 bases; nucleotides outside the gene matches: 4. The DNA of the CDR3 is TGTGCCAGCAGCTTAGTTAGCGGGGGTAGCTCCTACGAGCAGTACTTC. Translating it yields CASSLVSGGSSYEQYF.

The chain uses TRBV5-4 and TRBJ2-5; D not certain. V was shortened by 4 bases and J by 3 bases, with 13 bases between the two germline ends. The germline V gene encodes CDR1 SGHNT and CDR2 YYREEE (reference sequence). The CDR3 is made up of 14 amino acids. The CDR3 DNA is TGTGCCAGCAGCGAACTCAAAGGGAAAGAGACCCAGTACTTC. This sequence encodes CASSELKGKETQYF.

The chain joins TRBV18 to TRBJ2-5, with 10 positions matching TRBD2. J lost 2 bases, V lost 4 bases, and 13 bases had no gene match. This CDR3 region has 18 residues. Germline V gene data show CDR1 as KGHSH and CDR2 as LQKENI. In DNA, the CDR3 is TGTGCCAGCTCACTCACCCGGGCACTAGCGGGATCACAAGAGACCCAGTACTTC. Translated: CASSLTRALAGSQETQYF.

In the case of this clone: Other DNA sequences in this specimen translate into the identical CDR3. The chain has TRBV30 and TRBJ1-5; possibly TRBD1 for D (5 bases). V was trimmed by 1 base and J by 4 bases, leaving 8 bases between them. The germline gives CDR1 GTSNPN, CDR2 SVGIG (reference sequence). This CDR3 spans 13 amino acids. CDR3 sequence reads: CAWSGGGNQPQHF. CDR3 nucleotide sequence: TGTGCCTGGAGTGGGGGCGGAAATCAGCCCCAGCATTTT.